Each of the 31 T cell receptor beta chains below was sequenced from the same sample in a study of radiotherapy plus CTLA-4 blockade in lung cancer. Profiling relied on immunoSEQ multiplex PCR, and the TCRdb table lists in-frame clones only, not all of them. Of some 70,000 clones in the sample, less than 80% were seen once. The specimen was peripheral blood, collected from a patient treated with radiotherapy plus ipilimumab. These receptors came from a human donor with non-small cell lung cancer who had a complete response to radiotherapy plus ipilimumab.

The gene calls are TRBV5-1 and TRBJ1-1, with TRBD1 as a possible D gene (5 bases). Trimming pared 0 bases from V and 0 bases from J, leaving 9 bases between. In germline, CDR1 is SGHRS, CDR2 YFSETQ. The CDR3 has 15 amino acids. The CDR3 coding sequence is TGCGCCAGCAGCTTGGAAGGGGTCATGAACACTGAAGCTTTCTTT. It is translated as CASSLEGVMNTEAFF.

The genes are TRBV7-8 and TRBJ2-1, with D possibly called TRBD1 or TRBD2 (5 bases each). Germline V gene data show CDR1 as SGHVS and CDR2 as FQNEAQ. This CDR3 comprises 16 residues. Deletions cut 1 base from V and 10 bases from J, with 20 bases between. CDR3 loop: CASSLVGASPRYEQFF. The CDR3 nucleotides are TGTGCCAGCAGCTTAGTAGGGGCTAGCCCCCGATACGAGCAGTTCTTC. Using reference TRBV7-8 and TRBJ2-1 for the parts outside the CDR3, the full variable domain is GAGVSQSPRYKVAKRGQDVALRCDPISGHVSLFWYQQALGQGPEFLTYFQNEAQLDKSGLPSDRFFAERPEGSVSTLKIQRTQQEDSAVYLCASSLVGASPRYEQFFGPGTRLTVL.

V usage is TRBV5-8 and J usage is TRBJ2-7; 7 bases are a match to TRBD1. The germline CDR1 and CDR2 sequences are SGHTS and YDEGEE. The trim removed 1 base at V and 6 bases at J, leaving 16 bases unmatched. The CDR3 has 17 amino acids. In DNA form, the CDR3 reads TGTGCCAGCAGCTTGCCCTCTCCCGGGACAGCCAACTCCGAGCAGTACTTC. It specifies CASSLPSPGTANSEQYF.

The gene calls are TRBV12-5 and TRBJ2-3; D possibly matches TRBD1 or TRBD2 (5 bases each). In germline, CDR1 is LGHNT, CDR2 FRNRAP. V shed 1 base and J shed 2 bases, with 10 bases lying between them. The CDR3 contains 15 residues. The DNA of the CDR3 is TGTGCTAGTGGTTTGGAGGGACGGAACACAGATACGCAGTATTTT. This sequence encodes CASGLEGRNTDTQYF.

The chain joins TRBV19 to TRBJ1-2, with a possible D match to TRBD1 (6 bases). The germline CDR1 and CDR2 sequences are LNHDA and SQIVND (reference sequence). V was pared by 5 bases and J by 4 bases, with 14 bases between. This CDR3 has 14 amino acids. CDR3 sequence: CASSSAGDIYGYTF. As DNA, the CDR3 is TGTGCCAGTAGTTCGGCAGGGGATATCTATGGCTACACCTTC.

The chain is built from TRBV6-5 and TRBJ1-5, with 8 positions matching TRBD1. The V segment lost 4 bases and the J segment 2 bases; nucleotides outside the gene matches: 7. Germline assignment: CDR1 MNHEY and CDR2 SVGAGI. This CDR3 is built from 16 residues. The CDR3 coding sequence is TGTGCCAGCAGTTCTTTGGCAGGGGGCGGCAATCAGCCCCAGCATTTT. Its protein is CASSSLAGGGNQPQHF.

The chain combines TRBV6-5 with TRBJ2-7, with 7 bases fitting TRBD1. V lost 8 bases and J lost 5; bases outside the gene matches: 6. The CDR3 is made up of 12 amino acids. Germline V gene sequence: CDR1 MNHEY, CDR2 SVGAGI. CDR3 sequence (DNA): TGTGCCAGCTCCTTAGACAGGGACGAGCAGTACGTC. It yields the protein CASSLDRDEQYV.

This chain links TRBV4-3 with TRBJ1-2; no clear D. CDR1 is LGHNA and CDR2 is YSLEER in the germline V gene. V was clipped by 4 bases and J by 0 bases, with 12 bases between them. CDR3 size: 15 residues. The CDR3 DNA reads as TGCGCCAGCAGCCGAGAAGGGAGTGCTAACTATGGCTACACCTTC. Its translation is CASSREGSANYGYTF.

The chain joins TRBV28 to TRBJ2-1, with 8 bases lining up with TRBD2. V lost 8 bases to trimming and J lost 7 bases; unmatched junction nucleotides: 10. Germline CDR1 reads MDHEN; CDR2 reads SYDVKM. This CDR3 has 14 residues. The CDR3 reads CASHGTRLLNEQFF. The CDR3 DNA is TGTGCCAGCCACGGGACTAGGTTGTTGAATGAGCAGTTCTTC.

The rearrangement uses TRBV6-1 and TRBJ2-7; D might be TRBD1 or TRBD2, each matching 5 bases. Germline V gene data show CDR1 as MNHNS and CDR2 as SASEGT. The CDR3 length is 15 residues. V was pared by 5 bases and J by 4 bases, with 18 bases between. The CDR3 here is CASSQRGTGRYEQYV. CDR3 DNA sequence: TGTGCCAGCAGTCAACGAGGGACCGGCCGTTACGAGCAGTACGTC.

This sequence joins TRBV5-3 and TRBJ2-7, with 7 bases lining up with TRBD1. TRBV5-3 is reported as an ORF; its role is uncertain. This CDR3 is 16 amino acids long. The V segment lost 0 bases and the J segment 3 bases; nucleotides outside the gene matches: 9. CDR3 coding DNA: TGTGCCAGAAGCTTGGGAGGGGGCTTAAGCTTCTACGAGCAGTACGTC. This codes for CARSLGGGLSFYEQYV.

The chain combines TRBV7-8 with TRBJ1-1; 7 bases are a match to TRBD1. Per germline, CDR1 SGHVS and CDR2 FQNEAQ. V lost 5 bases, J lost 8 bases, and 8 bases stayed unmatched. The CDR3 has 13 amino acids. The CDR3 here is CASSATPGGEAFF. The DNA of the CDR3 is TGTGCCAGCAGCGCTACCCCAGGGGGGGAAGCTTTCTTT.

This chain joins TRBV27 and TRBJ2-2; no reliable D call. Trimming removed 5 bases at V and 2 bases at J, with 6 bases between. Germline assignment: CDR1 MNHEY and CDR2 SMNVEV (reference sequence). CDR3 length equals 13 residues. In DNA, the CDR3 is TGTGCCAGCAGTCCCCACAACACCGGGGAGCTGTTTTTT. This sequence encodes CASSPHNTGELFF.

This sequence joins TRBV4-3 and TRBJ1-1, with 8 bases matching TRBD1. V was pared by 0 bases and J by 2 bases, with 2 bases of the junction left unmatched. Germline V gene lookup returns CDR1 LGHNA and CDR2 YSLEER. The CDR3 has 15 amino acids. Here the CDR3 DNA reads TGCGCCAGCAGCCAAGACAGGGGGCATAACACTGAAGCTTTCTTT. Its protein is CASSQDRGHNTEAFF.

This clone was counted between two and nine times. The V and J genes are TRBV6-4 and TRBJ1-1, with TRBD1 matching over 8 bases. The CDR3 sequence is 14 residues long. Unmatched junction bases numbered 9, after V lost 5 bases and J lost 7 bases. Germline V CDR1 and CDR2: MRHNA, SNTAGT. The CDR3 loop is CASSPSRGQSEAFF. The CDR3 DNA sequence: TGTGCCAGCAGTCCATCCAGGGGGCAGAGTGAAGCTTTCTTT.

The chain links TRBV27 to TRBJ2-2; weak D call: TRBD2 (5 bases). The CDR3 is 16 residues long. Trimming cost V 2 bases and J 2 bases, with 12 bases left between them. The germline V gene encodes CDR1 MNHEY and CDR2 SMNVEV (reference sequence). CDR3 in amino acids: CASSLGGNSNTGELFF. In nucleotides, the CDR3 is TGTGCCAGCAGTTTAGGAGGTAACTCTAACACCGGGGAGCTGTTTTTT.

The chain carries TRBV6-1 and TRBJ1-5; D is unclear. V dropped 4 bases and J dropped 5 bases, with 18 bases sitting between them. CDR1 is MNHNS, CDR2 SASEGT, per germline. This CDR3 comprises 16 residues. CDR3 in DNA: TGTGCCAGCAGTGCAGAGTCCCCGAGGTGGGATCAGCCCCAGCATTTT. Protein sequence: CASSAESPRWDQPQHF.

The J gene is TRBJ2-2, the V gene TRBV7-8, with D maybe TRBD1 (5 bases). The CDR3 extends over 17 amino acids. The V and J ends lost 1 base and 4 bases respectively, with 16 bases between them. Germline-derived CDR1 and CDR2 are SGHVS and FQNEAQ. In DNA form, the CDR3 reads TGTGCCAGCAGCTTAGAGGGGTGGCAGGAACTCACCGGGGAGCTGTTTTTT. It encodes CASSLEGWQELTGELFF. Together with reference TRBV7-8 and TRBJ2-2, the CDR3 gives the full variable domain: GAGVSQSPRYKVAKRGQDVALRCDPISGHVSLFWYQQALGQGPEFLTYFQNEAQLDKSGLPSDRFFAERPEGSVSTLKIQRTQQEDSAVYLCASSLEGWQELTGELFFGEGSRLTVL.

The chain joins TRBV11-3 to TRBJ1-2; D is unclear. V shed 4 bases and J shed 2 bases, with 14 bases lying between them. The germline CDR1 and CDR2 sequences are SGHNT and YENEEA. This CDR3 has 15 amino acids. The CDR3 sequence is CASSCGRGDNYGYTF. The CDR3 coding sequence is TGTGCCAGCAGCTGCGGACGGGGAGACAACTATGGCTACACCTTC.

The chain recombines TRBV6-5 with TRBJ1-6; D possibly corresponds to TRBD1 (6 bases). Germline CDR1 and CDR2: MNHEY and SVGAGI. V was clipped by 6 bases and J by 6 bases, with 15 bases between them. The CDR3 covers 15 residues. CDR3 DNA sequence: TGTGCCAGCAGAGGGGGTAGCTACTCTAATTCACCCCTCCACTTT. Its translation: CASRGGSYSNSPLHF.

In its sample, this clone was seen a few times. This chain links TRBV10-1 with TRBJ1-4, with no clear D. V lost 0 bases to trimming and J lost 14 bases, with 16 bases between them. The length of the CDR3 is 14 residues. Per germline, CDR1 WNHNN and CDR2 SYGVQD (reference sequence). The CDR3 loop is CASSESEEGRRLFF. CDR3 coding DNA: TGCGCCAGCAGTGAGTCGGAGGAAGGCCGCAGGCTGTTTTTT.

The chain joins TRBV5-1 to TRBJ1-1; a possible D gene is TRBD1 (5 bases). This CDR3 is 16 amino acids long. Trimming pared 0 bases from V and 1 base from J, leaving 13 bases between. Germline V lookup: CDR1 SGHRS, CDR2 YFSETQ. The CDR3 sequence: CASSLGGSLGNTEAFF. The CDR3 DNA reads TGCGCCAGCAGCTTGGGGGGCTCCCTTGGGAACACTGAAGCTTTCTTT.

The V and J genes are TRBV27 and TRBJ2-7, with 8 bases identical to TRBD1. The length of the CDR3 is 15 residues. The V and J ends lost 4 bases and 5 bases, in that order; junction bases with no gene match: 10. Germline V lookup: CDR1 MNHEY, CDR2 SMNVEV (reference sequence). DNA of the CDR3: TGTGCCAGCAGTTCCCCGGGACAGGCCCTCCACGAGCAGTACTTC. Protein: CASSSPGQALHEQYF.

The V and J genes are TRBV19 and TRBJ1-4; possible D gene TRBD1, 6 bases. The CDR3 has 14 residues. Germline CDR1 is LNHDA and CDR2 is SQIVND (reference sequence). V lost 3 bases to trimming and J lost 2 bases, with 7 bases between them. CDR3 coding DNA: TGTGCCAGTAGTATCACAGGGACTAATGAAAAACTGTTTTTT. This codes for CASSITGTNEKLFF.

The chain uses TRBV19 and TRBJ1-2, with TRBD1 as a possible D gene (6 bases). CDR1 is LNHDA and CDR2 is SQIVND in the germline V gene (reference sequence). The CDR3 extends over 15 amino acids. V lost 1 base to trimming and J lost 6 bases, with 15 bases between them. The DNA for the CDR3 is TGTGCCAGTAGTATAGCCAACCGTGGGGGCAATGGCTACACCTTC. Translation gives CASSIANRGGNGYTF.

The chain employs TRBV7-2 and TRBJ2-3, with D uncertain. The CDR3 contains 12 residues. Germline V gene lookup returns CDR1 SGHTA and CDR2 FQGNSA. V was shortened by 3 bases and J by 5 bases, with 6 bases between the two germline ends. In nucleotides, the CDR3 is TGTGCCAGCAGCTTTGAGGTAGATACGCAGTATTTT. Translation: CASSFEVDTQYF.

The rearrangement uses TRBV25-1 and TRBJ2-1; D is ambiguous. V was cut by 6 bases and J by 6 bases, with 9 bases left in between. Germline-derived CDR1 and CDR2 are MGHDK and SYGVNS. The CDR3 runs 12 residues. Written as DNA, the CDR3 is TGTGCCAGCAGGGGGTCGGGCAATGAGCAGTTCTTC. Its protein product is CASRGSGNEQFF.

The gene calls are TRBV11-2 and TRBJ2-1; 9 nucleotides agree with TRBD2. V lost 5 bases, J lost 5 bases, and 13 bases stayed unmatched. Germline V CDR1 and CDR2: SGHAT, FQNNGV. The CDR3 totals 17 residues. The CDR3 reads CASSPPRGGPRDNEQFF. The DNA for the CDR3 is TGTGCCAGCAGCCCCCCGCGGGGGGGCCCCCGGGACAATGAGCAGTTCTTC. The variable domain in full, with the rest retrieved from reference TRBV11-2 and TRBJ2-1, is EAGVAQSPRYKIIEKRQSVAFWCNPISGHATLYWYQQILGQGPKLLIQFQNNGVVDDSQLPKDRFSAERLKGVDSTLKIQPAKLEDSAVYLCASSPPRGGPRDNEQFFGPGTRLTVL.

The V and J genes are TRBV5-6 and TRBJ2-5, with a tentative D call TRBD2 (5 bases). The V gene lost 5 bases and the J gene lost 4 bases, with 15 bases spanning the gap. The CDR3 length is 14 residues. Germline assignment: CDR1 SGHDT and CDR2 YYEEEE. The CDR3 bases are TGTGCCAGCAGTACGGACCTAGGAGGAGAGACCCAGTACTTC. Translating gives CASSTDLGGETQYF.

This chain uses TRBV19 with TRBJ1-5; TRBD1 might be the D (5 bases). V dropped 3 bases and J dropped 4 bases, with 13 bases sitting between them. Germline V gene data show CDR1 as LNHDA and CDR2 as SQIVND (reference sequence). The CDR3 runs to 15 residues. The CDR3: CASSILGQVNQPQHF. In nucleotides, the CDR3 is TGTGCCAGTAGTATTTTGGGGCAGGTTAATCAGCCCCAGCATTTT.

The chain has TRBV2 and TRBJ1-5; 7 nucleotides match TRBD1. The CDR3 is made up of 15 amino acids. CDR1 and CDR2 from the germline V gene are SNHLY and FYNNEI. The V segment lost 7 bases and the J segment 2 bases; nucleotides outside the gene matches: 8. The CDR3 loop reads CASNRQGVGNQPQHF. The CDR3 nucleotides read TGTGCCAGCAATCGACAGGGAGTCGGCAATCAGCCCCAGCATTTT. Based on the CDR3 plus reference TRBV2 and TRBJ1-5, the full variable domain is EPEVTQTPSHQVTQMGQEVILRCVPISNHLYFYWYRQILGQKVEFLVSFYNNEISEKSEIFDDQFSVERPDGSNFTLKIRSTKLEDSAMYFCASNRQGVGNQPQHFGDGTRLSIL.